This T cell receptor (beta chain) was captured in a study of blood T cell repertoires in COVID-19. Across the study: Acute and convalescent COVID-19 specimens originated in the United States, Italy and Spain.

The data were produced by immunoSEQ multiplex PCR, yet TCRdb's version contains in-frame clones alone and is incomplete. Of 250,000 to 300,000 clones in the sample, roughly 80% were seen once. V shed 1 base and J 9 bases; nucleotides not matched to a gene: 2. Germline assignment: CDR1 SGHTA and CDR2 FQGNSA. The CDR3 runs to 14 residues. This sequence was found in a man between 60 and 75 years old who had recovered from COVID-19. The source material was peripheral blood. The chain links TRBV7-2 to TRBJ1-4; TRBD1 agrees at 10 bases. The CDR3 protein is CASSLGDRGKKLFF. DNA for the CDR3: TGTGCCAGCAGCTTAGGGGACAGGGGTAAAAAACTGTTTTTT. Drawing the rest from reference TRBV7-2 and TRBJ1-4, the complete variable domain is GAGVSQSPSNKVTEKGKDVELRCDPISGHTALYWYRQSLGQGLEFLIYFQGNSAPDKSGLPSDRFSAERTGGSVSTLTIQRTQQEDSAVYLCASSLGDRGKKLFFGSGTQLSVL.